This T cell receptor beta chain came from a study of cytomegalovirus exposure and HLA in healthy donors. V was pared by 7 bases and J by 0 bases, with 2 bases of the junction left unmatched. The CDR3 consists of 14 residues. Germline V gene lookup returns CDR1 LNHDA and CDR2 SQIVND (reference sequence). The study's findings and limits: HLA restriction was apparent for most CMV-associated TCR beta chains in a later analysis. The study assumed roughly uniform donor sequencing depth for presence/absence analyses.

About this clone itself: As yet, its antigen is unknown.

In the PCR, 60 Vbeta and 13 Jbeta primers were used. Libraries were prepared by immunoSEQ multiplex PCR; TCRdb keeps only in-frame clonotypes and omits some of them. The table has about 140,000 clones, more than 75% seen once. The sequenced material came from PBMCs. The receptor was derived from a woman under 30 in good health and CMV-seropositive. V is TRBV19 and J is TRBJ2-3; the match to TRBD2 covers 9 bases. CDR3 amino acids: CASMTSGSTDTQYF. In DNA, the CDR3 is TGTGCCAGTATGACTAGCGGTAGCACAGATACGCAGTATTTT.